Listed below are T cell receptor beta chains from one sample, sequenced in a study of regulatory T cells in long-lasting Graves disease. MiXCR, run by TCRdb on the multiplex PCR reads, gives a single entry per CDR3 protein. The sample has hundreds of thousands of distinct CDR3 sequences, 15% seen once. The specimen was peripheral blood mononuclear cells (PBMCs), collected at new diagnosis, from a patient treated with antithyroid drugs. Every receptor here comes from a female donor with Graves disease. Each CDR3 is given with its conserved first and last residue. D genes are given only for firm matches. Rows give clone size only sometimes, using once, few, many, or a class for an expanded clone.

size	D	V	J	DNA	CDR3
many	-	TRBV2	TRBJ1-1	TGTGCCAGCAGTGATTACGGGGGCGCCACTGAAGCTTTCTTT	CASSDYGGATEAFF
many	-	TRBV30	TRBJ1-1	TGTGCCTGGAGTGTAAACACTGAAGCTTTCTTT	CAWSVNTEAFF
many	TRBD2	TRBV3-1	TRBJ2-5	TGTGCCAGCAGCCTTCGACTAGCGGGTTACCAAGAGACCCAGTACTTC	CASSLRLAGYQETQYF
many	-	TRBV6-1	TRBJ2-2	TGTGCCAGCAGAGCAGGGGGGTCCGGGGAGCTGTTTTTT	CASRAGGSGELFF
few	-	TRBV25-1	TRBJ2-7	TGTGCCAGCAGTGCCTTTCCAGGCCCAGGACCCTACGAGCAGTACTTC	CASSAFPGPGPYEQYF
few	-	TRBV18	TRBJ2-1	TGTGCCAGCTCACCTATGGAAAGCTCCTACAATGAGCAGTTCTTC	CASSPMESSYNEQFF
many	-	TRBV6-1	TRBJ2-5	TGTGCCAGCAGTATTGCCTTTGGGTCTCTGGAGACCCAGTACTTC	CASSIAFGSLETQYF
many	-	TRBV6-2/TRBV6-3	TRBJ1-2	TGTGCCAGCAGCCAAACAGGACTCCGGGGCTACACCTTC	CASSQTGLRGYTF
few	-	TRBV4-3	TRBJ1-1	TGCGCCAGCAGCCAAGATAGCGGGGAAGGGGGCACTGAAGCTTTCTTT	CASSQDSGEGGTEAFF
many	-	TRBV20-1	TRBJ1-1	TGCAGTGCTAGAAGGCAGGGGCAGGTCAACACTGAAGCTTTCTTT	CSARRQGQVNTEAFF
-	TRBD2	TRBV7-3	TRBJ2-1	TGTGCCAGCAGCTTAGTAGCGGGGGTACACAATGAGCAGTTCTTC	CASSLVAGVHNEQFF
-	-	TRBV4-1	TRBJ1-1	TGCGCCACTGCACTTACGGTCGTAGCCCCTGAAGCTTTCTTT	CATALTVVAPEAFF
-	-	TRBV30	TRBJ1-1	TGTGCCTGGGGTGAGAACACTGAAGCTTTCTTT	CAWGENTEAFF
many	-	TRBV10-1	TRBJ2-3	TGCGCCAGCAGTAGGTTCAAGGCAGATACGCAGTATTTT	CASSRFKADTQYF
-	TRBD2	TRBV12-3/TRBV12-4	TRBJ2-4	TGTGCCAGCAGGAAGGGGACTAGCGGGATCAAAAACATTCAGTACTTC	CASRKGTSGIKNIQYF
few	TRBD2	TRBV6-5	TRBJ2-7	TGTGCCAGCAGTTACAATCCATCGAGACTAGCGGGAGAATCCGTTTACGAGCAGTACTTC	CASSYNPSRLAGESVYEQYF
-	TRBD1	TRBV27	TRBJ2-7	TGTGCCAGCAGTTTATGGCCCGACCTTCCGGGACAGGGGGCGTCCTTCGAGCAGTACTTC	CASSLWPDLPGQGASFEQYF
many	TRBD1	TRBV6-2/TRBV6-3	TRBJ2-5	TGTGCCAGCAGTCCCCCGGACAGGGGGCTAGCGGGCCTGTGGGAGACCCAGTACTTC	CASSPPDRGLAGLWETQYF
many	TRBD2	TRBV12-3/TRBV12-4	TRBJ2-3	TGTGCCAGCAGTTTGACTAGCGGGAGGGGGACAGATACGCAGTATTTT	CASSLTSGRGTDTQYF
-	TRBD1	TRBV12-3/TRBV12-4	TRBJ1-1	TGTGCCAGCAGGGGGGGGGACAGGAGGGTGACCACTGAAGCTTTCTTT	CASRGGDRRVTTEAFF
many	-	TRBV4-1	TRBJ1-3	TGCGCCAGCAGCCAAGGGCATTGGGGGCGCTCTGGAAACACCATATATTTT	CASSQGHWGRSGNTIYF
many	-	TRBV3-1	TRBJ2-1	TGTGCCAGCAGCCAAGAAGACGGTTCTGAGCAGTTCTTC	CASSQEDGSEQFF
many	TRBD1	TRBV2	TRBJ1-2	TGTGCCAGCACCCCCCGGACAGGGTCCAACTATGGCTACACCTTC	CASTPRTGSNYGYTF
many	-	TRBV20-1	TRBJ1-6	TGCAGTGCTCCAACTACATCGACAGCCACACATTCACCCCTCCACTTT	CSAPTTSTATHSPLHF
many	TRBD1	TRBV11-2	TRBJ2-1	TGTGCCAGCAGCCCCCGGACAGGGAACTACAATGAGCAGTTCTTC	CASSPRTGNYNEQFF
many	-	TRBV5-1	TRBJ2-1	TGCGCCAGCAGCTTGGGGGGGATAGCCTACAATGAGCAGTTCTTC	CASSLGGIAYNEQFF
many	-	TRBV20-1	TRBJ1-5	TGCAGTGCTAGCCCCCAGGGCAAACAAAACAATCAGCCCCAGCATTTT	CSASPQGKQNNQPQHF
-	TRBD1	TRBV29-1	TRBJ1-1	TGCAGCGTTCACAGGGGTACTGAAGCTTTCTTT	CSVHRGTEAFF
few	TRBD1	TRBV18	TRBJ2-7	TGTGCCAGCTCACCGGGACAGGGGAACCCCTACGAGCAGTACTTC	CASSPGQGNPYEQYF
few	-	TRBV5-1	TRBJ1-1	TGCGCCAGCAGCTCCATCAGGGAAACAGGTACTGAAGCTTTCTTT	CASSSIRETGTEAFF
-	TRBD2	TRBV19	TRBJ2-3	TGTGCCAGTAAGCGGGAGGGCCACGCTACGCAGTATTTT	CASKREGHATQYF
many	-	TRBV5-1	TRBJ2-3	TGCGCCAGCAGCTTGGTATATCGGGTAGACAACACAGATACGCAGTATTTT	CASSLVYRVDNTDTQYF
many	-	TRBV20-1	TRBJ1-1	TGCAGTGCTAGGTCAAGCGGCCGCATGAACACTGAAGCTTTCTTT	CSARSSGRMNTEAFF
many	-	TRBV10-3	TRBJ1-6	TGTGCCATCAGTGAGTCAGTGGGGAGCTATAATTCACCCCTCCACTTT	CAISESVGSYNSPLHF
-	-	TRBV6-1	TRBJ1-5	TGTGCCAGCAGTGAATTATTATGGGGACATCAGCCCCAGCATTTT	CASSELLWGHQPQHF
many	-	TRBV7-9	TRBJ2-2	TGTGCCAGCAGCCCCCGACTCGGCGTCACAACCGGGGAGCTGTTTTTT	CASSPRLGVTTGELFF
many	-	TRBV5-1	TRBJ1-4	TGCGCCAGCAGCCCCGGAGGAGGGTTGGGTGAAAAACTGTTTTTT	CASSPGGGLGEKLFF
many	-	TRBV7-2	TRBJ1-2	TGTGCCAGCAGCTTTTGGGAAGGCTACACCTTC	CASSFWEGYTF
few	-	TRBV27	TRBJ2-1	TGTGCCAGCAGTCCTTCAGGGGGGGCCTACAATGAGCAGTTCTTC	CASSPSGGAYNEQFF
-	-	TRBV4-1	TRBJ1-3	TGCGCCAGCAGCTCCCCCCAAATCCGGGGGTCTGGAAACACCATATATTTT	CASSSPQIRGSGNTIYF
many	-	TRBV19	TRBJ1-5	TGTGCCAGTAGACAACACCGGACCCAGCATTTT	CASRQHRTQHF
many	-	TRBV13	TRBJ1-2	TGTGCCGGTCACGGCTACACCTTC	CAGHGYTF
many	TRBD1	TRBV11-2	TRBJ1-2	TGTGCCAGCCTATTGCTGACAGGGTCAAGCTATGGCTACACCTTC	CASLLLTGSSYGYTF
many	TRBD1	TRBV12-3/TRBV12-4	TRBJ1-4	TGTGCCAGCAGTGCCGGGACAGGGGGCCATGAGTCAGGTGGATTTGGAGAAAAACTGTTTTTT	CASSAGTGGHESGGFGEKLFF
many	-	TRBV9	TRBJ1-1	TGTGCCAGCAGCGTAGGAAGTAACACTGAAGCTTTCTTT	CASSVGSNTEAFF
few	-	TRBV29-1	TRBJ1-3	TGCAGCGTGTACTCTGGAAACACCATATATTTT	CSVYSGNTIYF
many	-	TRBV6-1	TRBJ1-1	TGTGCCAGCAGTAGGGACTTTCTAAACACTGAAGCTTTCTTT	CASSRDFLNTEAFF
many	-	TRBV20-1	TRBJ2-7	TGCAGTGCTACGCCCCCGGGGAGCCCCTACGAGCAGTACTTC	CSATPPGSPYEQYF
many	-	TRBV3-1	TRBJ1-4	TGTGCCAGCAGCCAAGATTGGGGGAAGAATGAAAAACTGTTTTTT	CASSQDWGKNEKLFF
-	-	TRBV20-1	TRBJ1-4	TGCAGCGCAAGGGATAGGACTAATGAAAAACTGTTTTTT	CSARDRTNEKLFF
-	TRBD1	TRBV7-2	TRBJ1-4	TGTGCCAGCAGCGACCGACCGGGACAGGGATATGAAAAACTGTTTTTT	CASSDRPGQGYEKLFF
many	TRBD1	TRBV5-1	TRBJ1-2	TGCGCCAGCAGCCAGGGGGGGGAGCTATGGGACTACACCTTC	CASSQGGELWDYTF
-	-	TRBV24-1	TRBJ2-2	TGTGCCACCAGTGGACCCGGAGCGAACACCGGGGAGCTGTTTTTT	CATSGPGANTGELFF
many	TRBD1	TRBV2	TRBJ1-5	TGTGCCGCAGCACAGGGGGGTGGCAATCAGCCCCAGCATTTT	CAAAQGGGNQPQHF